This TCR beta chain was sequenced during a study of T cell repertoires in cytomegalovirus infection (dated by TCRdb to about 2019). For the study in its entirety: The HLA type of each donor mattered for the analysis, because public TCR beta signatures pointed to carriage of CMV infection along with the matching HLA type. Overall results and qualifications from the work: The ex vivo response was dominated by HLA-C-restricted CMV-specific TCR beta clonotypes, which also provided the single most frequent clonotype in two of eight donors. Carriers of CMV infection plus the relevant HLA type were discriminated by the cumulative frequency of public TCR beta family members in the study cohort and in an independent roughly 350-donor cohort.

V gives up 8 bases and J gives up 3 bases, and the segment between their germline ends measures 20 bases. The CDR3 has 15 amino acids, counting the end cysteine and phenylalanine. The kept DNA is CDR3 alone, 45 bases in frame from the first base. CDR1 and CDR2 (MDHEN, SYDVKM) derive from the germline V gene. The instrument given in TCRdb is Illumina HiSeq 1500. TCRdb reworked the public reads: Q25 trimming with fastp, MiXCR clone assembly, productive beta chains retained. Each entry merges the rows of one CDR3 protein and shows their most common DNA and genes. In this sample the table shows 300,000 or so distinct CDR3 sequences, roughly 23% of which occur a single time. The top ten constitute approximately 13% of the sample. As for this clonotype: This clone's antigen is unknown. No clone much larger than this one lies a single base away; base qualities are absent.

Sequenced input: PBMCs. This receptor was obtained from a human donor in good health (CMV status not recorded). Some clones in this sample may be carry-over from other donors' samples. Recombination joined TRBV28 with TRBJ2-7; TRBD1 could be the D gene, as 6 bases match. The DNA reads TGTGCCAGCCCCCCCAGTCGACAGGCAATCTACGAGCAGTACTTC. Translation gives CASPPSRQAIYEQYF.